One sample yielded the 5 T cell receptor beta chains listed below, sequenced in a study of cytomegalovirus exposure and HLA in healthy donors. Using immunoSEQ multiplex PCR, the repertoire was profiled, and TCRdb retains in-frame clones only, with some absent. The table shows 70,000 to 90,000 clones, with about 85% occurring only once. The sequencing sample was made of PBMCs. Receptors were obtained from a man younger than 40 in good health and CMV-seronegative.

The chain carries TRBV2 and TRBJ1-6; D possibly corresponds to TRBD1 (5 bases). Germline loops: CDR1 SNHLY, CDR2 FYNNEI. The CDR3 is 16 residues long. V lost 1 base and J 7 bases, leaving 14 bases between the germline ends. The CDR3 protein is CASSEVRAFGNSPLHF. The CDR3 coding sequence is TGTGCCAGCAGTGAAGTCAGGGCATTTGGAAATTCACCCCTCCACTTT.

CDR3 sequence (DNA): TGTGCCAGCAGCCCTCGCGGGACAGGGGTCGGAAACACCATATATTTT. Protein sequence: CASSPRGTGVGNTIYF. The chain couples TRBV7-2 to TRBJ1-3; 10 nucleotides match TRBD1. V shed 5 bases, J shed 4 bases, and the junction held 8 bases outside the gene matches. This CDR3 has 16 residues. Germline V gene lookup returns CDR1 SGHTA and CDR2 FQGNSA.

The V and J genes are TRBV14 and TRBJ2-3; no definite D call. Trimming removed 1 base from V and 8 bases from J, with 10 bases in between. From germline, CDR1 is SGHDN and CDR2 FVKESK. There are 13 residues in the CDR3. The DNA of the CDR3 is TGTGCCAGCAGCCAAGTTAACCCCGGTACGCAGTATTTT. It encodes CASSQVNPGTQYF. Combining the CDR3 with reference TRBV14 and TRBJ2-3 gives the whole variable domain EAGVTQFPSHSVIEKGQTVTLRCDPISGHDNLYWYRRVMGKEIKFLLHFVKESKQDESGMPNNRFLAERTGGTYSTLKVQPAELEDSGVYFCASSQVNPGTQYFGPGTRLTVL.

The CDR3 region has the DNA TGTGCCACGGCGGGACGGGTAACAGATACGCAGTATTTT. This gives the protein CATAGRVTDTQYF. This chain joins TRBV10-3 and TRBJ2-3, with a possible D match to TRBD2 (6 bases). Germline V gene data show CDR1 as ENHRY and CDR2 as SYGVKD. With 10 bases removed from V and 3 bases from J, the gap between germline ends came to 14 bases. The CDR3 has 13 amino acids.

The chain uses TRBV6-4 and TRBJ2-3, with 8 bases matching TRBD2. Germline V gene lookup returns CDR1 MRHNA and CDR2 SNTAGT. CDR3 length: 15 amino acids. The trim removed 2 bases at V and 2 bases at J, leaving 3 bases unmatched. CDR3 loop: CASSDTSGPTDTQYF. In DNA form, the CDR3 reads TGTGCCAGCAGTGACACTAGCGGACCCACAGATACGCAGTATTTT.